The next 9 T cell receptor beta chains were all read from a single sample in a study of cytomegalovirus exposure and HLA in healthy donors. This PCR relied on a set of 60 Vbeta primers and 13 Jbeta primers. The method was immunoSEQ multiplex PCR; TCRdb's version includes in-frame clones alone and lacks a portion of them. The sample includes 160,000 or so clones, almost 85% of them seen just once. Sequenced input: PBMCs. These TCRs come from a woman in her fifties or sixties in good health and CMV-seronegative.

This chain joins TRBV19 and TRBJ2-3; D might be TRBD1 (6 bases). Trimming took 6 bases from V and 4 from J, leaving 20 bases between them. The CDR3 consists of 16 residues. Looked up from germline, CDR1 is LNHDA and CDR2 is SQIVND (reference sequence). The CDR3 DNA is TGTGCCAGTAGCAGCAACCACAGGGCCTCCCCAGATACGCAGTATTTT. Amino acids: CASSSNHRASPDTQYF.

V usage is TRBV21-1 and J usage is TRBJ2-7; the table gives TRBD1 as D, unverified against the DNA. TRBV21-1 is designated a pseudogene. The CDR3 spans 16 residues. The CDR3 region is CASSIRRQGESYEQYF. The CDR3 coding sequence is TGTGCCAGCAGCATAAGGCGGCAGGGGGAATCCTACGAGCAGTACTTC.

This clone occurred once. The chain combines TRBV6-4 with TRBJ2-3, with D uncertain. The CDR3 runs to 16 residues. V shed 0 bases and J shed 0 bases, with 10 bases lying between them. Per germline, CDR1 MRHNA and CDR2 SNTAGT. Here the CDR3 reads CASSDSARSSTDTQYF. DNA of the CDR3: TGTGCCAGCAGTGACTCAGCTAGGTCTAGCACAGATACGCAGTATTTT.

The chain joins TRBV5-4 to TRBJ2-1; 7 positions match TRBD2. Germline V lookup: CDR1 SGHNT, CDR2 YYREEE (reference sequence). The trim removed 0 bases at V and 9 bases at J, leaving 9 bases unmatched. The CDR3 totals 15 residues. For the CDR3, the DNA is TGTGCCAGCAGCTTGGTTGGTAGCGGGCATTTTGAGCAGTTCTTC. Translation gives CASSLVGSGHFEQFF.

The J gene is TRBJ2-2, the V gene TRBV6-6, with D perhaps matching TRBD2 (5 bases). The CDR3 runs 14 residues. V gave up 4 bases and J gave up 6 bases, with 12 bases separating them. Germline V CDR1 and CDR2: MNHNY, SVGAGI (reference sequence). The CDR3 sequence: CASSFQDLAGELFF. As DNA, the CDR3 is TGTGCCAGCAGTTTTCAGGACTTGGCCGGGGAGCTGTTTTTT.

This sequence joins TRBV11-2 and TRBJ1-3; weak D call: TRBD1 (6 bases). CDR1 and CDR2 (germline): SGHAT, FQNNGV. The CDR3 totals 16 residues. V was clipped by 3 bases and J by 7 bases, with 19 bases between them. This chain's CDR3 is CASSFGQLGGGNTIYF. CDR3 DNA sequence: TGTGCCAGCAGCTTTGGACAGCTAGGCGGTGGTAACACCATATATTTT.

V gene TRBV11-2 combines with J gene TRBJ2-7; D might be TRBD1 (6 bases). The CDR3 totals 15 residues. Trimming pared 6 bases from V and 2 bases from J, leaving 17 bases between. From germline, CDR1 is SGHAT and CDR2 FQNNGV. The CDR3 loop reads CASSLRGTLTYEQYF. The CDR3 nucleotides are TGTGCCAGCAGTTTGAGGGGGACACTTACCTACGAGCAGTACTTC.

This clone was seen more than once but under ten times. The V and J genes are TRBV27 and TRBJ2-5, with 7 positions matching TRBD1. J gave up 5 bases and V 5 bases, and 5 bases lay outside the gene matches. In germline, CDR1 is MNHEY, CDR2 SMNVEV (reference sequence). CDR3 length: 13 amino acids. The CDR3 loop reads CASSRQGGETQYF. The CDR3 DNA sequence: TGTGCCAGCAGTAGACAGGGTGGGGAGACCCAGTACTTC.

The CDR3 DNA follows: TGTGCCAGCAGCTGGACTAGATTATACGAGCAGTTCTTC. It specifies CASSWTRLYEQFF. This chain connects TRBV11-2 to TRBJ2-1, with 7 positions matching TRBD2. This CDR3 is 13 amino acids long. J lost 10 bases, V lost 4 bases, and 7 bases had no gene match. Per the germline V gene, CDR1 is SGHAT and CDR2 is FQNNGV.